This entry lists 29 T cell receptor beta chains sequenced from one sample in a study of beta chain features in type 1 diabetes. Points from the study as a whole: Type 1 diabetes patients had TCRB CDR3s that were shorter (moderately but significantly so) in all four CD4+ subsets.

These receptors lack a known antigen. Of the isolated RNA, all was reverse transcribed, and so the sequenced material was expressed TCRB transcripts. Sequencing used immunoSEQ multiplex PCR; TCRdb keeps in-frame clones, though not all of them. The table shows about 180,000 clones, with 6.5% to 8.5% occurring only once. The sequencing sample was made of central memory CD4+ T cells from blood. All receptors derive from a man aged 18 to 29 with type 1 diabetes.

The chain joins TRBV2 to TRBJ2-5; a weak D match, TRBD2 (6 bases). Germline values: CDR1 SNHLY, CDR2 FYNNEI. This CDR3 is 14 amino acids long. V gave up 6 bases and J gave up 5 bases, with 16 bases separating them. The CDR3 DNA reads TGTGCCAGCAGCCCGGACTACCTAGAGGAGACCCAGTACTTC. It specifies CASSPDYLEETQYF.

There are a few counts of this clone. V gene TRBV7-9 combines with J gene TRBJ2-3; 11 bases align to TRBD2. V was clipped by 5 bases and J by 0 bases; unmatched bases: 10. The CDR3 covers 18 residues. Germline V lookup: CDR1 SEHNR, CDR2 FQNEAQ (reference sequence). The CDR3 protein is CASSRRLAGRSSTDTQYF. CDR3 in DNA: TGTGCCAGCAGCCGGAGACTAGCGGGGCGCTCGAGCACAGATACGCAGTATTTT.

The V and J genes are TRBV7-7 and TRBJ2-5, with unresolved D. Deletions cut 5 bases from V and 0 bases from J, with 10 bases between. Germline V gives CDR1 SSHAT, CDR2 FNYEAQ (reference sequence). The CDR3 covers 14 residues. The CDR3 DNA reads TGTGCCAGCAGCGTCGGGTCAGACCAAGAGACCCAGTACTTC. Translation: CASSVGSDQETQYF.

V usage is TRBV6-5 and J usage is TRBJ1-2; D possibly corresponds to TRBD1 (5 bases). The V end lost 7 bases, the J end lost 7 bases, and 16 bases lay between the germline ends. The CDR3 has 13 amino acids. Germline lookup yields CDR1 MNHEY and CDR2 SVGAGI. The CDR3 reads CASNNGGVGGYTF. The CDR3 DNA reads as TGTGCCAGCAACAACGGGGGGGTCGGTGGCTACACCTTC.

The chain carries TRBV9 and TRBJ2-7; 8 bases match TRBD1. Germline lookup yields CDR1 SGDLS and CDR2 YYNGEE. The CDR3 is 14 amino acids. Germline trimming cut 4 bases from V and 6 bases from J; bases unmatched to any gene: 9. CDR3 region: CASSSQDRVGEQYF. The DNA of the CDR3 is TGTGCCAGCAGCTCCCAGGACAGGGTCGGCGAGCAGTACTTC.

This clone was counted a few times. One end of the junction fails to match germline, which may point to a read error. This chain joins TRBV18 and TRBJ2-1; D is unclear. The CDR3 consists of 15 residues. Per the germline V gene, CDR1 is KGHSH and CDR2 is LQKENI. The CDR3 nucleotides are TGTGCCAGCTCACGCGGTGTGGCCTCCCACAATGAGCAGTTCTTC. This codes for CASSRGVASHNEQFF.

With regard to this clone: A read error may produce the germline difference seen at one junction end. The rearrangement links TRBV7-2 to TRBJ2-3; 9 bases are shared with TRBD2. Germline-derived CDR1 and CDR2 are SGHTA and FQGNSA. This CDR3 has 12 residues. CDR3 coding DNA: TGTGCCAGCAGCTTAAGGGGACTAGCAAATAGGTTT. Translated, it gives CASSLRGLANRF.

This clone has at least ten counts. The CDR3 here is CASSLQTGGRQPQHF. DNA of the CDR3: TGTGCCAGCAGTTTACAAACAGGGGGCAGACAGCCCCAGCATTTT. The gene calls are TRBV28 and TRBJ1-5; TRBD1 matches at 9 bases. The CDR3 has 15 amino acids. Germline V gene lookup returns CDR1 MDHEN and CDR2 SYDVKM. V dropped 2 bases and J dropped 7; count of bases not matched to a gene: 6.

The chain joins TRBV18 to TRBJ1-2; no definite D call. V gave up 6 bases and J gave up 3 bases, with 14 bases separating them. CDR3 length: 14 residues. Germline V gene lookup returns CDR1 KGHSH and CDR2 LQKENI. The CDR3, as DNA: TGTGCCAGCTCCGAGTCAGGCAGTTACTATGGCTACACCTTC. Protein sequence: CASSESGSYYGYTF.

This clone appeared a few times. V is TRBV9 and J is TRBJ2-3; D not certain. Per the germline V gene, CDR1 is SGDLS and CDR2 is YYNGEE. V shed 4 bases and J shed 1 base, with 10 bases lying between them. The CDR3 has 14 residues. Here the CDR3 DNA reads TGTGCCAGCAGCCCTTTCCCCGGCACAGATACGCAGTATTTT. Residues: CASSPFPGTDTQYF.

This clone has just a few counts. The identical CDR3 is also encoded by other nucleotide sequences in the sample. The gene calls are TRBV6-5 and TRBJ1-6; maybe TRBD1 (5 bases). V was clipped by 0 bases and J by 7 bases, with 10 bases between them. Germline-derived CDR1 and CDR2 are MNHEY and SVGAGI. This CDR3 comprises 15 residues. The CDR3 loop reads CASSYSGGDNSPLHF. CDR3 coding DNA: TGTGCCAGCAGTTACTCGGGGGGGGACAATTCACCCCTCCACTTT.

This clone was detected only a few times. The rearrangement uses TRBV4-2 and TRBJ2-5; the D gene is possibly TRBD2 (6 bases). The length of the CDR3 is 14 residues. V was clipped by 5 bases and J by 3 bases, with 13 bases between them. The V gene's germline CDR1 is LGHNA and CDR2 YNFKEQ. The CDR3 loop reads CASSVGGAKETQYF. As DNA, the CDR3 is TGTGCCAGCAGCGTAGGCGGGGCCAAAGAGACCCAGTACTTC.

This clone was counted between two and nine times. CDR3: CAALRGTGDSPLHF. The CDR3 DNA is TGTGCAGCACTCCGTGGGACAGGGGACTCACCCCTCCACTTT. The V and J genes are TRBV7-9 and TRBJ1-6; 10 bases fit TRBD1. The germline V gene encodes CDR1 SEHNR and CDR2 FQNEAQ (reference sequence). The CDR3 extends over 14 amino acids.

The sample holds a few counts of this clone. The V gene is TRBV14, the J gene TRBJ2-5; D ambiguous. Germline V CDR1 and CDR2: SGHDN, FVKESK. The CDR3 has 13 residues. V was shortened by 1 base and J by 6 bases, with 9 bases between the two germline ends. The CDR3 DNA reads TGTGCCAGCAGCCAAGTCGGTTTACAGACCCAGTACTTC. This translates into CASSQVGLQTQYF.

This clone was counted a few times. The chain employs TRBV4-2 and TRBJ2-7; TRBD2 matches 11 bases. The CDR3 has 16 residues. Losses at the gene ends were 0 bases for V and 7 bases for J; bases not matched to a gene: 8. Per the germline V gene, CDR1 is LGHNA and CDR2 is YNFKEQ. The CDR3 coding sequence is TGTGCCAGCAGCCAAGACCTAGCGGGAGGCCTTAGTGAGCAGTACTTC. Amino acids: CASSQDLAGGLSEQYF.

A few counts support this clone. This sequence joins TRBV19 and TRBJ1-1, with TRBD1 matching 8 bases. The germline V gene encodes CDR1 LNHDA and CDR2 SQIVND (reference sequence). This CDR3 spans 15 amino acids. Losses at the gene ends were 6 bases for V and 0 bases for J; bases not matched to a gene: 6. The CDR3 region has the DNA TGTGCCAGTAGGCAGGGGGCATACGTGAACACTGAAGCTTTCTTT. Protein: CASRQGAYVNTEAFF.

V gene TRBV28 combines with J gene TRBJ1-6; tentative D call: TRBD1 (6 bases). CDR3 length equals 15 residues. The V and J ends lost 4 bases and 2 bases respectively, with 9 bases between them. Germline assignment: CDR1 MDHEN and CDR2 SYDVKM. CDR3: CASSSGTPYNSPLHF. As DNA, the CDR3 is TGTGCCAGCAGTTCGGGGACACCCTATAATTCACCCCTCCACTTT.

The rearrangement joins TRBV29-1 to TRBJ1-5; D gene unclear. Per germline, CDR1 SQVTM and CDR2 ANQGSEA. This CDR3 contains 15 residues. V lost 3 bases and J 0 bases, leaving 12 bases between the germline ends. CDR3 in DNA: TGCAGCGTTGACCGGCGGTCAGATAGCAATCAGCCCCAGCATTTT. This sequence encodes CSVDRRSDSNQPQHF.

This clone has a handful of counts. The rearrangement links TRBV19 to TRBJ2-3; D uncertain. V dropped 5 bases and J dropped 0 bases, with 15 bases sitting between them. There are 16 residues in the CDR3. Germline assignment: CDR1 LNHDA and CDR2 SQIVND (reference sequence). The CDR3 loop is CASSEDLAASTDTQYF. The DNA for the CDR3 is TGTGCCAGTAGTGAGGATCTTGCTGCTAGCACAGATACGCAGTATTTT.

This chain joins TRBV30 and TRBJ1-5; 7 nucleotides match TRBD1. Trimming at V came to 1 base and at J to 5 bases, leaving 2 bases not matched to a gene. CDR1 and CDR2 (germline): GTSNPN, SVGIG (reference sequence). This CDR3 has 13 residues. This CDR3 is CAWSGGTDQPQHF. The DNA of the CDR3 is TGTGCCTGGAGTGGGGGGACAGATCAGCCCCAGCATTTT.

This clone was seen a few times. The chain carries TRBV7-2 and TRBJ1-2; 8 bases fit TRBD1. The CDR3 is 14 amino acids. The germline V gene has CDR1 SGHTA and CDR2 FQGNSA. Germline trimming cut 1 base from V and 6 bases from J; bases unmatched to any gene: 4. Here the CDR3 DNA reads TGTGCCAGCAGCTTAGTGTCAGGGGGCGATGGCTACACCTTC. Amino acids: CASSLVSGGDGYTF.

This clone was seen more than once but under ten times. The V and J genes are TRBV5-4 and TRBJ2-3; weak D call: TRBD1 (6 bases). Trimming cost V 4 bases and J 4 bases, with 16 bases left between them. The CDR3 runs to 15 residues. Germline V gene lookup returns CDR1 SGHNT and CDR2 YYREEE (reference sequence). As DNA, the CDR3 is TGTGCCAGCAGCACCGGGACACGAAGCCCAGATACGCAGTATTTT. Translation gives CASSTGTRSPDTQYF.

This clone has a handful of counts. The CDR3 reads CASSSGHIGYTF. CDR3 bases: TGTGCCAGCAGCTCAGGACATATCGGCTACACCTTC. The J gene is TRBJ1-2, the V gene TRBV28; weak D call: TRBD1 (5 bases). With 6 bases removed from V and 8 bases from J, the gap between germline ends came to 13 bases. The CDR3 loop spans 12 amino acids. The germline gives CDR1 MDHEN, CDR2 SYDVKM.

This clone showed up just a few times. The chain combines TRBV4-1 with TRBJ2-5, with D possibly TRBD1 on 5 matching bases. CDR1 MGHRA and CDR2 YSYEKL come from the germline V gene. V was trimmed by 1 base and J by 1 base, leaving 16 bases between them. This CDR3 is 17 amino acids long. The CDR3 protein is CASSQGVAGLAQETQYF. In nucleotides, the CDR3 is TGCGCCAGCAGCCAAGGGGTGGCAGGGCTGGCCCAAGAGACCCAGTACTTC.

This clone has a handful of counts. This chain joins TRBV5-4 and TRBJ2-3; tentative D call: TRBD1 (5 bases). With 4 bases removed from V and 5 bases from J, the gap between germline ends came to 14 bases. In germline, CDR1 is SGHNT, CDR2 YYREEE (reference sequence). The CDR3 spans 14 residues. This CDR3 is CASSPGHGKDTQYF. Here the CDR3 DNA reads TGTGCCAGCAGCCCAGGACACGGAAAAGATACGCAGTATTTT.

The chain is built from TRBV6-6 and TRBJ1-4; TRBD1 might be the D (6 bases). The V gene lost 5 bases and the J gene lost 9 bases, with 19 bases spanning the gap. In germline, CDR1 is MNHNY, CDR2 SVGAGI (reference sequence). The CDR3 consists of 15 residues. The CDR3 nucleotides are TGTGCCAGCAGTAACACACAGGGAATGGAAAAAAAACTGTTTTTT. It specifies CASSNTQGMEKKLFF.

This clone has a handful of counts. This chain links TRBV7-9 with TRBJ2-1, with TRBD1 matching 10 bases. Germline-derived CDR1 and CDR2 are SEHNR and FQNEAQ (reference sequence). Trimming took 5 bases from V and 5 from J; bases not matched to a gene: 6. This CDR3 is 15 amino acids long. Written as DNA, the CDR3 is TGTGCCAGCAGCACCGGACAGGGGGTAAACAATGAGCAGTTCTTC. Translation gives CASSTGQGVNNEQFF.

The chain combines TRBV30 with TRBJ2-5; tentative D call: TRBD2 (6 bases). This CDR3 has 14 residues. V shed 5 bases and J shed 1 base, with 14 bases lying between them. The germline V gene encodes CDR1 GTSNPN and CDR2 SVGIG (reference sequence). The CDR3: CAWADGGAQETQYF. The CDR3 nucleotides read TGTGCCTGGGCAGACGGGGGAGCCCAAGAGACCCAGTACTTC. Complete variable domain (other parts from reference TRBV30 and TRBJ2-5): SQTIHQWPATLVQPVGSPLSLECTVEGTSNPNLYWYRQAAGRGLQLLFYSVGIGQISSEVPQNLSASRPQDRQFILSSKKLLLSDSGFYLCAWADGGAQETQYFGPGTRLLVL.

This clone was recorded a few times. The rearrangement links TRBV18 to TRBJ1-2, with TRBD1 matching over 12 bases. Germline V gene sequence: CDR1 KGHSH, CDR2 LQKENI. The V gene end was trimmed by 3 bases and the J gene end by 4 bases; junction bases not matched to a gene: 9. This CDR3 is built from 17 residues. CDR3 protein: CASSPNAGTGGFYGYTF. The DNA of the CDR3 is TGTGCCAGCTCACCCAATGCCGGGACAGGGGGCTTCTATGGCTACACCTTC.